The 3 T cell receptor beta chains below all came from one sample that was sequenced in a study of T cells after yellow fever vaccination. TCRdb processed the 5' RACE reads anew with MiXCR; each CDR3 protein has one entry. The table shows about 96,000 distinct CDR3 sequences, with about 8.4% occurring only once. Here the sequenced sample was CD8+ T cells not binding an NS4B(214-222) dextramer, sorted from PBMCs, taken more than 14 days after the first yellow fever vaccination. Receptors were obtained from a man younger than 30 who received the YFV17D yellow fever vaccine.

This clonotype showed up many times. This chain uses TRBV5-1 with TRBJ2-4; TRBD1 matches 8 bases. Trimming cost V 4 bases and J 0 bases; bases outside gene matches: 6. Germline-derived CDR1 and CDR2 are SGHRS and YFSETQ. The CDR3 sequence is 16 residues long. CDR3 sequence reads: CASSQGQGIAKNIQYF. The CDR3 DNA follows: TGCGCCAGCAGCCAAGGACAGGGTATAGCCAAAAACATTCAGTACTTC.

The chain uses TRBV28 and TRBJ2-3; 7 nucleotides agree with TRBD2. The germline gives CDR1 MDHEN, CDR2 SYDVKM. V was clipped by 7 bases and J by 1 base; unmatched bases: 11. The CDR3 totals 16 residues. CDR3 bases: TGTGCCAGCACCCTCCCCACAAGCGGGGGCACAGATACGCAGTATTTT. The encoded protein is CASTLPTSGGTDTQYF.

The V and J genes are TRBV5-6 and TRBJ1-1; 10 bases map to TRBD1. CDR1 is SGHDT and CDR2 is YYEEEE in the germline V gene. Germline trimming cut 3 bases from V and 1 base from J; bases unmatched to any gene: 3. The CDR3 sequence is 15 residues long. CDR3 DNA: TGTGCCAGCAGCTCATGGGACAGGGGGAACACTGAAGCTTTCTTT. Its protein product is CASSSWDRGNTEAFF.